This T cell receptor beta chain emerged from a study of shared clonotypes between healthy human individuals. Division of CD4+ cells produced a CD45RA+ naive subset and a CD45RA-negative memory subset. Study findings and constraints: A reduction in generation probabilities was seen for non-shared clonotypes relative to those shared by all four donors. Specimens sampled were limited to blood, with tissue repertoires likely differing. A limitation of the genetic and exposure-history diversity represented arose from few donors.

Comments on this clone: What it binds is not known.

Sequencing was performed with immunoSEQ multiplex PCR; in TCRdb, only in-frame clones are kept and a portion is missing. This repertoire shows 740,000 or so clones, about 80% found once; its top ten account for roughly 1.9%. The V and J ends lost 0 bases and 6 bases respectively, with 12 bases between them. There are 13 residues in the CDR3. Germline values: CDR1 GTSNPN, CDR2 SVGIG (reference sequence). The chain carries TRBV30 and TRBJ2-7; D is perhaps TRBD1 (5 bases). The clonotype comes from a woman aged 25 to 39 in good health. Sequencing input: memory CD4+ T cells sorted from blood. Subset described: CD45RA-negative fraction. CDR3 coding DNA: TGTGCCTGGAGTGTCAAGGGGTTGGGCGAGCAGTACTTC. Translating it yields CAWSVKGLGEQYF.